The next 22 T cell receptor beta chains were all read from a single sample in a study of Ad26.COV2.S vaccination and SARS-CoV-2 variants. The repertoire was sequenced with immunoSEQ multiplex PCR; TCRdb's copy has only in-frame clones and lacks some. The sample has roughly 420,000 clones; roughly 87% are singletons. Indicated treatment: some 20 received Ad26.COV2.S at low or high dose, single or two shots; five or six received placebo; per-sample allocation not given. Day 63 after the first injection of vaccine or placebo was the sampling time. This sample comprised peripheral blood, obtained in a trial of Ad26.COV2.S vaccine versus placebo. These receptors were collected from a person between 18 and 65 years old who received the Ad26.COV2.S COVID-19 vaccine or a placebo.

This clone was detected only once. The V gene is TRBV7-2, the J gene TRBJ2-1; the D gene could be TRBD1 or TRBD2 (5 bases each). The CDR3 has 14 amino acids. Germline CDR1 is SGHTA and CDR2 is FQGNSA. V was shortened by 7 bases and J by 5 bases, with 15 bases between the two germline ends. CDR3 nucleotides: TGTGCCAGCAATCCTCGGGACGCTAACAATGAGCAGTTCTTC. Translation gives CASNPRDANNEQFF.

The V gene is TRBV28, the J gene TRBJ2-7; D is undetermined. V dropped 5 bases and J dropped 2 bases, with 10 bases sitting between them. This CDR3 spans 13 amino acids. Germline-derived CDR1 and CDR2 are MDHEN and SYDVKM. Written as DNA, the CDR3 is TGTGCCAGCAGTCAGCAAAATCCCTACGAGCAGTACGTC. Translating gives CASSQQNPYEQYV.

The chain combines TRBV7-9 with TRBJ1-2; no clear D. This CDR3 comprises 17 residues. The germline gives CDR1 SEHNR, CDR2 FQNEAQ (reference sequence). Trimming cost V 5 bases and J 12 bases, with 31 bases left between them. As DNA, the CDR3 is TGTGCCAGCAGCCCGGCAGGACGGGGATCCTCCTTATGGCTACACACCTTC. Encoded protein: CASSPAGRGSSLWLHTF.

The rearrangement links TRBV5-1 to TRBJ2-3, with D possibly matching TRBD2 (6 bases). The CDR3 totals 14 residues. Trimming shortened V by 2 bases and J by 2 bases, and 9 bases separated the two germline ends. Germline-derived CDR1 and CDR2 are SGHRS and YFSETQ. CDR3 nucleotides: TGCGCCAGCAGCTTTAGCGGTTACACAGATACGCAGTATTTT. It translates to CASSFSGYTDTQYF.

This chain links TRBV5-4 with TRBJ2-7; D call uncertain. V was pared by 4 bases and J by 6 bases, with 11 bases between. CDR1 is SGHNT and CDR2 is YYREEE in the germline V gene (reference sequence). CDR3 size: 12 residues. The CDR3 loop reads CASSDLESEQYV. The CDR3 nucleotides are TGTGCCAGCAGCGATCTAGAGTCCGAGCAGTACGTC.

The chain uses TRBV12-3 or TRBV12-4 and TRBJ1-6; possibly TRBD1 for D (5 bases). Trimming removed 5 bases from V and 11 bases from J, with 13 bases in between. This CDR3 spans 13 amino acids. The CDR3 sequence: CASSLLRETPLHF. The CDR3 region has the DNA TGTGCCAGCAGTCTCCTCAGGGAAACACCCCTCCACTTT.

This clone was detected a few times. The chain links TRBV4-1 to TRBJ1-1; the D is unclear. CDR3 length: 13 residues. Germline values: CDR1 MGHRA, CDR2 YSYEKL. Trimming took off 4 bases at V and 7 bases at J, with 13 bases between the two ends. In DNA, the CDR3 is TGCGCCAGCAGCCCGCGGGAGAAAAGTGAAGCTTTCTTT. Encoded protein: CASSPREKSEAFF.

A few counts support this clone. V is TRBV5-4 and J is TRBJ1-2, with 7 positions matching TRBD1. Trimming cost V 4 bases and J 4 bases; bases outside gene matches: 10. Germline V gene data show CDR1 as SGHNT and CDR2 as YYREEE (reference sequence). CDR3 length equals 15 residues. In DNA form, the CDR3 reads TGTGCCAGCAGCCCCGAGGGGGCGAGAGGCTATGGCTACACCTTC. Protein product: CASSPEGARGYGYTF.

The chain links TRBV5-1 to TRBJ1-2; no reliable D call. Germline CDR1 and CDR2: SGHRS and YFSETQ. The V and J ends lost 0 bases and 3 bases respectively, with 9 bases between them. The CDR3 contains 14 residues. The CDR3 spells CASSLVRQDYGYTF. The CDR3 nucleotides are TGCGCCAGCAGCTTGGTCAGGCAGGACTATGGCTACACCTTC. The full variable domain, rest sourced from reference TRBV5-1 and TRBJ1-2, is KAGVTQTPRYLIKTRGQQVTLSCSPISGHRSVSWYQQTPGQGLQFLFEYFSETQRNKGNFPGRFSGRQFSNSRSEMNVSTLELGDSALYLCASSLVRQDYGYTFGSGTRLTVV.

This clone was counted between two and nine times. The chain is built from TRBV7-2 and TRBJ1-5; D gene ambiguous. V was clipped by 4 bases and J by 4 bases, with 8 bases between them. This CDR3 has 13 amino acids. Germline V gene lookup returns CDR1 SGHTA and CDR2 FQGNSA. The CDR3, as DNA: TGTGCCAGCAGCTCAGACCCAAATCAGCCCCAGCATTTT. As protein: CASSSDPNQPQHF.

The chain combines TRBV27 with TRBJ2-1, with D tentatively TRBD1 or TRBD2 (6 bases each). The CDR3 totals 14 residues. Trimming cost V 4 bases and J 2 bases, with 9 bases left between them. Germline values: CDR1 MNHEY, CDR2 SMNVEV (reference sequence). The CDR3: CASSWGAPYNEQFF. As DNA, the CDR3 is TGTGCCAGCAGTTGGGGGGCCCCCTACAATGAGCAGTTCTTC.

To note about this clone: This CDR3 is also generated by other DNA sequences in the sample. CDR3: CASSLDPNTEAFF. CDR3 nucleotides: TGCGCCAGCAGCTTGGACCCGAACACTGAAGCTTTCTTT. The chain couples TRBV5-1 to TRBJ1-1; D gene unclear. V lost 0 bases and J 1 base, leaving 4 bases between the germline ends. Germline V lookup: CDR1 SGHRS, CDR2 YFSETQ. The CDR3 length is 13 residues.

As regards this clone: The sample contains more than one DNA sequence encoding this CDR3. The CDR3 sequence is CASSLASGTEAFF. CDR3 nucleotide sequence: TGTGCCAGCAGCTTAGCGTCGGGGACTGAAGCTTTCTTT. V is TRBV7-9 and J is TRBJ1-1; D remains unclear. The length of the CDR3 is 13 residues. Trimming removed 0 bases from V and 5 bases from J, with 7 bases in between. Germline CDR1 and CDR2: SEHNR and FQNEAQ (reference sequence). Full variable domain (remainder filled in from reference TRBV7-9 and TRBJ1-1): DTGVSQNPRHKITKRGQNVTFRCDPISEHNRLYWYRQTLGQGPEFLTYFQNEAQLEKSRLLSDRFSAERPKGSFSTLEIQRTEQGDSAMYLCASSLASGTEAFFGQGTRLTVV.

The chain uses TRBV19 and TRBJ2-1; D ambiguous. Germline assignment: CDR1 LNHDA and CDR2 SQIVND (reference sequence). The V end was cut by 7 bases, the J end by 2 bases, with 15 bases between. There are 15 residues in the CDR3. This CDR3 is CASTLGPWAYNEQFF. CDR3 sequence (DNA): TGTGCCAGTACCCTTGGGCCTTGGGCCTACAATGAGCAGTTCTTC.

The gene calls are TRBV27 and TRBJ2-3; no clear D. Germline V lookup: CDR1 MNHEY, CDR2 SMNVEV (reference sequence). The V and J ends lost 4 bases and 5 bases respectively, with 16 bases between them. The CDR3 contains 15 residues. The CDR3 here is CASSSPGLGKDTQYF. CDR3 sequence (DNA): TGTGCCAGCAGTTCCCCTGGTTTGGGTAAAGATACGCAGTATTTT.

The chain uses TRBV6-6 and TRBJ2-4, with 8 positions matching TRBD2. The trim removed 11 bases at V and 8 bases at J, leaving 8 bases unmatched. Germline CDR1 and CDR2: MNHNY and SVGAGI (reference sequence). The CDR3 spans 12 residues. The CDR3 region has the DNA TGTGCCTCGGGGGGCGGGAGGTACATTCAGTACTTC. Protein sequence: CASGGGRYIQYF.

The gene calls are TRBV5-4 and TRBJ1-1; D call uncertain. CDR1 SGHNT and CDR2 YYREEE come from the germline V gene (reference sequence). This CDR3 region has 13 residues. Trimming stripped 1 base from V and 1 base from J, with 5 bases between. The CDR3 sequence is CASSLLPNTEAFF. The CDR3 DNA is TGTGCCAGCAGCTTGCTACCGAACACTGAAGCTTTCTTT. Full variable domain (missing parts from reference TRBV5-4 and TRBJ1-1): ETGVTQSPTHLIKTRGQQVTLRCSSQSGHNTVSWYQQALGQGPQFIFQYYREEENGRGNFPPRFSGLQFPNYSSELNVNALELDDSALYLCASSLLPNTEAFFGQGTRLTVV.

The chain recombines TRBV3-1 (or the pseudogene TRBV3-2) with TRBJ1-6; D gene uncertain. Germline-derived CDR1 and CDR2 are LGHDT and YNNKEL (reference sequence). Deletions cut 0 bases from V and 6 bases from J, with 9 bases between. The CDR3 covers 15 residues. The CDR3: CASSQESYTNSPLHF. DNA of the CDR3: TGTGCCAGCAGCCAAGAGTCTTATACTAATTCACCCCTCCACTTT.

The chain couples TRBV30 to TRBJ2-7; D is perhaps TRBD2 (7 bases). Trimming pared 0 bases from V and 6 bases from J, leaving 12 bases between. Germline V gene data show CDR1 as GTSNPN and CDR2 as SVGIG (reference sequence). CDR3 length: 13 residues. In DNA, the CDR3 is TGTGCCTGGAGTGTTGAGGGGGAGGGCGAGCAGTACTTC. Translating gives CAWSVEGEGEQYF. Full variable domain (rest looked up from reference TRBV30 and TRBJ2-7): SQTIHQWPATLVQPVGSPLSLECTVEGTSNPNLYWYRQAAGRGLQLLFYSVGIGQISSEVPQNLSASRPQDRQFILSSKKLLLSDSGFYLCAWSVEGEGEQYFGPGTRLTVT.

The gene calls are TRBV3-1 (or the pseudogene TRBV3-2) and TRBJ2-5, with D possibly being TRBD2 (5 bases). CDR1 and CDR2 from the germline V gene are LGHDT and YNNKEL (reference sequence). The CDR3 covers 16 residues. V was shortened by 0 bases and J by 5 bases, with 16 bases between the two germline ends. CDR3 amino acids: CASSQDSGYPGETQYF. DNA of the CDR3: TGTGCCAGCAGCCAAGACTCGGGATACCCGGGGGAGACCCAGTACTTC.

The chain is built from TRBV6-6 and TRBJ1-6; 7 bases map to TRBD1. The trim removed 4 bases at V and 10 bases at J, leaving 10 bases unmatched. Germline CDR1 MNHNY, CDR2 SVGAGI (reference sequence). This CDR3 region has 15 residues. Written as DNA, the CDR3 is TGTGCCAGCAGTTCGTCCTGGACAGGTGGCTCACCCCTCCACTTT. It specifies CASSSSWTGGSPLHF.

The chain joins TRBV7-3 to TRBJ2-6; D not certain. This CDR3 has 16 amino acids. The ends were cut back, 3 bases at V and 1 base at J, with 10 bases in the middle. CDR1 is SGHTA and CDR2 is FQGTGA in the germline V gene. CDR3 region: CASSFWLGSGANVLTF. The CDR3 DNA reads TGTGCCAGCAGCTTCTGGTTGGGTTCTGGGGCCAACGTCCTGACTTTC.